This T cell receptor beta chain was obtained from a study of T cell changes during pregnancy in multiple sclerosis. Germline CDR1 and CDR2: LNHDA and SQIVND (reference sequence). The CDR3 has 15 amino acids. J was trimmed by 6 bases and V by 3 bases; bases with no gene match: 4. This table comes from immunoSEQ multiplex PCR, and its TCRdb copy is limited to in-frame clones, with some not included. The data hold 50,000 or so clones, with more than 80% observed a single time. This TCR was recovered from a female donor with multiple sclerosis, enrolled in a pregnancy study. This specimen consisted of CD4+ T cells from peripheral blood mononuclear cells, obtained before pregnancy. The J gene is TRBJ2-4, the V gene TRBV19; 11 nucleotides line up with TRBD2. The CDR3, as DNA: TGTGCCAGTAGTATCCCCGGGACTAGCGGAAACATTCAGTACTTC. It codes for CASSIPGTSGNIQYF.